The clone carrying this T cell receptor (beta chain) occurred a few times. Its target is not known. This record comes from a study of T cells in Graves' hyperthyroidism and ophthalmopathy. Study-wide results and limits: From stable hyperthyroidism, ophthalmopathy was set apart by a 13 V-J model.

Amplified regions were TCR beta CDR3 sequences from RNA transcripts. First-round RT-PCR targeting the TCR CDR3 was performed with the HTBI primer set. TCRdb reprocessed the multiplex PCR reads via MiXCR and lists one record per CDR3 protein. The sample yields about 400,000 distinct CDR3 sequences, just under 15% seen once. Newly diagnosed hyperthyroidism patients aged 18 to 65 years had disease lasting under 2 months. The study excluded patients with uncontrolled infection, other autoimmune disease, pregnancy or lactation. Diagnostic decisions used clinical symptoms, serum thyroxine and TRAb, thyroid ultrasound and orbital computed tomography. The sample was blood. The TCR was taken from a woman younger than 45 with Graves' hyperthyroidism.

The CDR3 DNA sequence: TGCAGTGCTAGAGATCTCAGGGGGCCAGCGATCTATGGCTACACCTTC. It translates to CSARDLRGPAIYGYTF. The chain uses TRBV20-1 and TRBJ1-2; 8 bases agree with TRBD1. Per germline, CDR1 DFQATT and CDR2 SNEGSKA (reference sequence). J lost 4 bases, V lost 0 bases, and 10 bases had no gene match. This CDR3 is 16 amino acids long.